A single T cell receptor beta chain is shown here with its context. Its target is unknown. The PCR was carried out with 60 Vbeta primers and 13 Jbeta primers. The protocol was immunoSEQ multiplex PCR, while the TCRdb copy is restricted to in-frame clones and leaves out a portion. The sample holds 79,000 or so clones, about 69% seen once. This entry comes from a study of cytomegalovirus exposure and HLA in healthy donors. The CDR3 spans 14 residues. Trimming shortened V by 0 bases and J by 10 bases, and 12 bases separated the two germline ends. In germline, CDR1 is LGHNA, CDR2 YSLEER. Broader study findings: Previous analysis showed most TCR beta V segments were productive about 90% or about 30% of the time. One variant, a missense change in DCLRE1C, was linked in a later analysis to TCR beta V- and J-gene trimming.

Healthy bone marrow donors made up the donor group. The sample comprised PBMCs. The chain has TRBV4-3 and TRBJ1-4; D is unclear. The sequence derives from a woman aged 40 to 55 in good health and CMV-seropositive. CDR3 sequence (DNA): TGCGCCAGCAGCCAAGAAACGGGAGTAGGAAAACTGTTTTTT. This sequence encodes CASSQETGVGKLFF.